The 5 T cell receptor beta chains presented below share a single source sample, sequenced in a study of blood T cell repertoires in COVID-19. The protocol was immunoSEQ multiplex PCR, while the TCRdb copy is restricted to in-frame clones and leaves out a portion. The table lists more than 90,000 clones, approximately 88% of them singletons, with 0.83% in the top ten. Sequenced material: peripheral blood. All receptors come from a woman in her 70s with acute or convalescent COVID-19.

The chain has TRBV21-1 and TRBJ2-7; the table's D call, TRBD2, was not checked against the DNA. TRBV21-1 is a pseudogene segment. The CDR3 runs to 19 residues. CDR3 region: CASVHSGQDYSGGTYEQYF. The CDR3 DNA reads TGTGCCAGCGTACATTCGGGGCAGGACTATAGCGGGGGGACCTACGAGCAGTACTTC.

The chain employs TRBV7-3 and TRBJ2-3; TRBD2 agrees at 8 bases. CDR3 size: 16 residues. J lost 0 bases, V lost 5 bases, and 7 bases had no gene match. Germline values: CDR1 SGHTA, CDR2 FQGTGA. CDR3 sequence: CASSPGLAGSTDTQYF. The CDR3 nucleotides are TGTGCCAGCAGCCCCGGACTAGCCGGAAGCACAGATACGCAGTATTTT.

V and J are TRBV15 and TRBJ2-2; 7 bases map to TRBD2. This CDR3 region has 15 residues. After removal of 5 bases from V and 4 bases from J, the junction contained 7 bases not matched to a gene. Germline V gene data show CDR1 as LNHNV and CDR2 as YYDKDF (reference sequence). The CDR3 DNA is TGTGCCACCAGCGCGCGACTAGCTAGCACCGGGGAGCTGTTTTTT. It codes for CATSARLASTGELFF.

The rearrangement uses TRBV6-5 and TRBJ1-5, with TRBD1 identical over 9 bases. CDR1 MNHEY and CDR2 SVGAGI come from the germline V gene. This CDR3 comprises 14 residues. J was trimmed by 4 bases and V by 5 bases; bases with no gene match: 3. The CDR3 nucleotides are TGTGCCAGCAGTACTGGACAGGGGAATCAGCCCCAGCATTTT. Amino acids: CASSTGQGNQPQHF.

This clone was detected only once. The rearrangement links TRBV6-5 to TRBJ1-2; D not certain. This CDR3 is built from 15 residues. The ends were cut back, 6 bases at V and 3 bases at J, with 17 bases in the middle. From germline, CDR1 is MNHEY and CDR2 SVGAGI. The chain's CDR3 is CASRAGHPPDYGYTF. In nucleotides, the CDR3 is TGTGCCAGCAGGGCGGGCCATCCTCCCGACTATGGCTACACCTTC.